Listed below are T cell receptor beta chains from one sample, sequenced in a study of blood T cell repertoires in COVID-19. Data came from immunoSEQ multiplex PCR; TCRdb stores just in-frame clones and leaves some out. The sample has about 120,000 clones, about four fifths seen once. The specimen was peripheral blood. These receptors were obtained from a man aged 25-45 years with COVID-19, enrolled during active disease. The CDR3 runs from the conserved cysteine through the conserved F or W. The D gene is left open where the match is weak. Part of the rows lack a size; the others show once, few, many or a class for expanded clones.

CDR3: CASSLEGAGKAFF; DNA: TGTGCCAGCAGCTTAGAGGGGGCAGGGAAAGCTTTCTTT; D: NA; J: TRBJ1-1; size: NA; V: TRBV11-3
CDR3: CASSLQSSGYKPIEAFF; DNA: TGTGCCAGCAGCTTACAATCTTCAGGGTACAAGCCCATTGAAGCTTTCTTT; D: NA; J: TRBJ1-1; size: NA; V: TRBV7-9
CDR3: CASSLDFQDNQPQHF; DNA: TGCGCCAGCAGCTTGGATTTCCAGGACAATCAGCCCCAGCATTTT; D: NA; J: TRBJ1-5; size: once; V: TRBV5-1
CDR3: CATSVASGSSSFNEQFF; DNA: TGTGCCACCAGTGTAGCTAGCGGGAGCTCATCCTTCAATGAGCAGTTCTTC; D: TRBD2; J: TRBJ2-1; size: NA; V: TRBV24-1
CDR3: CASSPNRGRGELGDEQYF; DNA: TGCGCCAGCAGCCCGAATCGCGGGAGAGGGGAGCTTGGCGACGAGCAGTACTTC; D: TRBD2; J: TRBJ2-7; size: NA; V: TRBV5-1
CDR3: CASSSGGAAYNEQFF; DNA: TGCGCCAGCAGCTCTGGTGGAGCGGCGTACAATGAGCAGTTCTTC; D: NA; J: TRBJ2-1; size: NA; V: TRBV5-1
CDR3: CATSTGFMDGYTF; DNA: TGTGCCACCAGTACAGGATTCATGGATGGCTACACCTTC; D: NA; J: TRBJ1-2; size: NA; V: TRBV24-1
CDR3: CASNQENEKLFF; DNA: TGTGCCAGCAATCAGGAAAATGAAAAACTGTTTTTT; D: NA; J: TRBJ1-4; size: NA; V: TRBV7-9
CDR3: CSVSRDRVLNTEAFF; DNA: TGCAGCGTTAGCCGGGACAGGGTTTTGAACACTGAAGCTTTCTTT; D: TRBD1; J: TRBJ1-1; size: NA; V: TRBV29-1
CDR3: CASSPGVYSYNEQFF; DNA: TGTGCCAGCAGCCCAGGGGTTTACTCCTACAATGAGCAGTTCTTC; D: NA; J: TRBJ2-1; size: NA; V: TRBV5-5
CDR3: CASSKGTGGAWTEAFF; DNA: TGTGCCAGTAGTAAAGGGACAGGGGGCGCCTGGACTGAAGCTTTCTTT; D: TRBD1; J: TRBJ1-1; size: few; V: TRBV19
CDR3: CASSYLGQGAGEQYF; DNA: TGTGCCAGCAGTTACTTAGGACAGGGGGCAGGGGAGCAGTACTTC; D: TRBD1; J: TRBJ2-7; size: few; V: TRBV6-5
CDR3: CASRTSGTQYF; DNA: TGTGCCAGCAGAACTAGTGGGACCCAGTACTTC; D: NA; J: TRBJ2-5; size: NA; V: TRBV6-5
CDR3: CSATEGQATYEQYF; DNA: TGCAGTGCTACTGAGGGACAGGCTACCTACGAGCAGTACTTC; D: TRBD1; J: TRBJ2-7; size: NA; V: TRBV20-1
CDR3: CASSLGQGNYGYTF; DNA: TGTGCCAGCAGCCTAGGACAGGGGAACTATGGCTACACCTTC; D: TRBD1; J: TRBJ1-2; size: NA; V: TRBV7-8
CDR3: CSVEGTSGGGPFQFF; DNA: TGCAGCGTTGAAGGGACTAGCGGGGGGGGCCCCTTCCAGTTCTTC; D: TRBD2; J: TRBJ2-1; size: once; V: TRBV29-1
CDR3: CASSFRGQGARHYGYTF; DNA: TGTGCCAGCAGCTTTCGGGGACAGGGGGCGCGTCACTATGGCTACACCTTC; D: TRBD1; J: TRBJ1-2; size: NA; V: TRBV11-3
CDR3: CASGPGLTYEQYF; DNA: TGTGCTAGTGGACCGGGTCTAACTTACGAGCAGTACTTC; D: NA; J: TRBJ2-7; size: once; V: TRBV12-5
CDR3: CASSPGGGAGLMETQYF; DNA: TGTGCCAGCAGTCCTGGGGGAGGGGCTGGACTTATGGAGACCCAGTACTTC; D: TRBD2; J: TRBJ2-5; size: few; V: TRBV11-2
CDR3: CATSRGQSYTGELFF; DNA: TGTGCCACCAGCCGAGGACAGTCTTACACCGGGGAGCTGTTTTTT; D: NA; J: TRBJ2-2; size: few; V: TRBV15
CDR3: CASSPIATGEGGYTF; DNA: TGTGCCAGCAGCCCGATCGCGACAGGGGAAGGTGGCTACACCTTC; D: TRBD1; J: TRBJ1-2; size: once; V: TRBV3-1/TRBV3-2
CDR3: CASGMGTGNEKLFF; DNA: TGTGCCAGCGGGATGGGGACTGGTAATGAAAAACTGTTTTTT; D: NA; J: TRBJ1-4; size: few; V: TRBV7-9
CDR3: CASSITGASGNQPQHF; DNA: TGTGCCAGTAGTATCACAGGGGCGTCCGGCAATCAGCCCCAGCATTTT; D: TRBD1; J: TRBJ1-5; size: NA; V: TRBV19
CDR3: CASSYSGRQSETQYF; DNA: TGTGCCAGCAGTTACTCAGGGCGACAGTCGGAGACCCAGTACTTC; D: NA; J: TRBJ2-5; size: NA; V: TRBV6-2/TRBV6-3
CDR3: CASSLQGAGYGYTF; DNA: TGTGCCAGCAGTCTTCAGGGGGCAGGGTATGGCTACACCTTC; D: TRBD1; J: TRBJ1-2; size: many; V: TRBV2
CDR3: CASSYGTGDETQYF; DNA: TGTGCCAGCAGCTACGGGACAGGCGACGAGACCCAGTACTTC; D: TRBD1; J: TRBJ2-5; size: NA; V: TRBV5-4